The clone carrying this TCR beta chain was detected only a few times. Its antigen is still unknown. The TCR beta CDR3 regions underwent amplification using RNA transcripts as the source. Carried out on the TCR CDR3, a first-round RT-PCR used the HTBI primer set. One entry per CDR3 protein, called by TCRdb with MiXCR from the multiplex PCR reads. The sample consists of about 710,000 distinct CDR3 sequences, roughly 17% of them appearing once. This record comes from a study of T cells in Graves' hyperthyroidism and ophthalmopathy. Pregnant or lactating patients were excluded, as were those with uncontrolled infection or other autoimmune disease. The CDR3 has 16 residues. Trimming took 6 bases from V and 0 from J, leaving 15 bases between them. The germline V gene encodes CDR1 MNHEY and CDR2 SVGEGT. Study-level findings and limits: Most thyroid clonotypes expanded above 0.001 were also detected in blood.

This clonotype was obtained from a man younger than 35 with Graves' hyperthyroidism. The sample was blood. The chain links TRBV6-2 or TRBV6-3 to TRBJ1-5, with D uncertain. The CDR3 loop is CASSLLTQNSNQPQHF. The CDR3 bases are TGTGCCAGCAGCTTACTGACACAGAATAGCAATCAGCCCCAGCATTTT.